A selection of T cell receptor beta chains follows, all from one sample in a study of shared clonotypes between healthy human individuals. TCRdb's table, derived via immunoSEQ multiplex PCR, lists solely in-frame clones and lacks some. The table includes 550,000 to 750,000 clones, around 92% detected once. The source material was naive CD8+ T cells sorted from blood. The receptors here all came from a man aged 25-40 years in good health. CDR3s include the opening cysteine and the closing phenylalanine or tryptophan. D genes are given only for firm matches. Some rows have no size entry. The others give once, few or many, or a class for an expanded clone.

>TRBJ2-3|TRBD1|.|TRBV9
CASSGTGSSATQYF
TGTGCCAGCAGTGGGACAGGGTCCTCTGCTACGCAGTATTTT
>TRBJ2-1|.|once|TRBV28
CASRSDRYNEQFF
TGTGCCAGCAGGAGCGACCGATACAATGAGCAGTTCTTC
>TRBJ2-7|.|.|TRBV11-2
CASSFFVGNYEQYF
TGTGCCAGCAGCTTTTTTGTGGGGAACTACGAGCAGTACTTC
>TRBJ2-5|.|.|TRBV27
CASSLIDGRSETQYF
TGTGCCAGCAGTTTAATCGATGGGCGCAGCGAGACCCAGTACTTC
>TRBJ2-3|.|.|TRBV14
CASSQAVDSDTQYF
TGTGCCAGCAGCCAAGCAGTCGACTCAGATACGCAGTATTTT
>TRBJ1-5|.|.|TRBV5-5
CASSLAPGAYSNQPQHF
TGTGCCAGCAGCTTGGCCCCCGGGGCTTATAGCAATCAGCCCCAGCATTTT
>TRBJ2-3|.|.|TRBV9
CASSDGGQLVSNTQYF
TGTGCCAGCAGCGATGGCGGACAGTTAGTTTCGAATACGCAGTATTTT
>TRBJ2-3|.|.|TRBV27
CASSLVGLSTDTQYF
TGTGCCAGCAGTTTGGTGGGGCTCAGCACAGATACGCAGTATTTT
>TRBJ1-1|TRBD1|.|TRBV11-2
CASSPIGTGNTEAFF
TGTGCCAGCAGCCCCATTGGGACAGGGAACACTGAAGCTTTCTTT
>TRBJ1-1|.|.|TRBV25-1
CASSGQGRHTEAFF
TGTGCCAGCAGTGGGCAGGGGCGGCACACTGAAGCTTTCTTT
>TRBJ2-1|TRBD2|.|TRBV29-1
CSLKGLAGDQYNEQFF
TGCAGCTTAAAAGGACTAGCGGGAGACCAATACAATGAGCAGTTCTTC
>TRBJ2-5|.|.|TRBV9
CASSVVGGSVETQYF
TGTGCCAGCAGCGTAGTGGGTGGGAGTGTGGAGACCCAGTACTTC
>TRBJ2-1|TRBD1|.|TRBV10-2
CASEIGQGRYNEQFF
TGCGCCAGCGAAATAGGACAGGGGCGGTACAATGAGCAGTTCTTC
>TRBJ2-7|TRBD2|.|TRBV2
CASRNSGGSYEQYF
TGTGCCAGCAGAAACAGCGGGGGGAGCTACGAGCAGTACTTC
>TRBJ2-1|.|once|TRBV7-9
CASSLRKGVARTKDEQFF
TGTGCCAGCAGCTTAAGAAAGGGGGTGGCGCGGACCAAGGATGAGCAGTTCTTC
>TRBJ2-1|TRBD2|.|TRBV5-1
CASSLLAGGDSYNEQFF
TGCGCCAGCAGCTTGTTGGCGGGAGGAGACTCCTACAATGAGCAGTTCTTC
>TRBJ1-1|.|once|TRBV27
CASSFTGHLTPEAFF
TGTGCCAGCAGTTTCACGGGACACCTTACCCCTGAAGCTTTCTTT
>TRBJ1-5|.|few|TRBV4-3
CASSQRTVSNQPQHF
TGCGCCAGCAGCCAGAGGACAGTTAGCAATCAGCCCCAGCATTTT
>TRBJ2-1|TRBD2|.|TRBV6-1
CASPAGGGSGEQFF
TGTGCCAGCCCGGCTGGCGGGGGAAGCGGTGAGCAGTTCTTC
>TRBJ2-3|TRBD1|.|TRBV28
CASSLTLTGGSTDTQYF
TGTGCCAGCAGTTTAACCCTAACAGGGGGATCGACAGATACGCAGTATTTT
>TRBJ2-1|TRBD2|once|TRBV19
CASSIDVVRTSAPNEQFF
TGTGCCAGTAGTATAGATGTCGTAAGGACTAGCGCACCCAATGAGCAGTTCTTC
>TRBJ1-2|.|.|TRBV28
CASSPGGYGYTF
TGTGCCAGCAGTCCCGGTGGGTATGGCTACACCTTC
>TRBJ2-7|.|.|TRBV11-2
CASSLGVSVEQYF
TGTGCCAGCAGCTTAGGAGTCTCCGTAGAGCAGTACTTC
>TRBJ1-6|TRBD1|once|TRBV30
CAWSVQGFGNSPLHF
TGTGCCTGGAGTGTACAGGGGTTTGGGAATTCACCCCTCCACTTT
>TRBJ1-2|TRBD1|once|TRBV6-1
CASSETGGYGYTF
TGTGCCAGCAGTGAAACAGGGGGGTATGGCTACACCTTC
>TRBJ2-7|.|.|TRBV2
CASSEGTVYPYEQYF
TGTGCCAGCAGTGAAGGGACAGTGTACCCCTACGAGCAGTACTTC
>TRBJ2-6|TRBD1|.|TRBV7-9
CASSFPGQAISGANVLTF
TGTGCCAGCAGCTTTCCGGGACAGGCGATCTCTGGGGCCAACGTCCTGACTTTC